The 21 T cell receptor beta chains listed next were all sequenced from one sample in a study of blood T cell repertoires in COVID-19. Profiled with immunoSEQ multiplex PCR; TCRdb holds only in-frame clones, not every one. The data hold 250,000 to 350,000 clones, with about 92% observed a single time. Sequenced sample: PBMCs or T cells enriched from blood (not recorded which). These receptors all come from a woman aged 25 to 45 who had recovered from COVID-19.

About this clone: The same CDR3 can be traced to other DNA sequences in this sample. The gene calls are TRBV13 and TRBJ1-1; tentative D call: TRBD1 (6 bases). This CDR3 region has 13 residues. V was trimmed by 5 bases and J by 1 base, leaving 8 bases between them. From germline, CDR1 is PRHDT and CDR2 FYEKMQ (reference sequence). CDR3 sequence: CASSVDRNTEAFF. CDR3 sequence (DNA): TGTGCCAGCAGCGTGGACAGGAACACTGAAGCTTTCTTT.

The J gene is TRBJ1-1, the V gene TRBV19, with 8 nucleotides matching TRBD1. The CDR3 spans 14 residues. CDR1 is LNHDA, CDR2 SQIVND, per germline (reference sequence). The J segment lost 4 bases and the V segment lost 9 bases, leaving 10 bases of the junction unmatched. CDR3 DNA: TGTGCCAGCCGCGCAGGGGGCATGGGCACTGAAGCTTTCTTT. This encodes CASRAGGMGTEAFF.

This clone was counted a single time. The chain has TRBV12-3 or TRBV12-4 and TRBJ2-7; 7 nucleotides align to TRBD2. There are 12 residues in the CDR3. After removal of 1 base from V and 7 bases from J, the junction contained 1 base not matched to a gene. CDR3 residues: CASSLVGGEQYF. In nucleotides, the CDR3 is TGTGCCAGCAGTTTAGTCGGGGGGGAGCAGTACTTC.

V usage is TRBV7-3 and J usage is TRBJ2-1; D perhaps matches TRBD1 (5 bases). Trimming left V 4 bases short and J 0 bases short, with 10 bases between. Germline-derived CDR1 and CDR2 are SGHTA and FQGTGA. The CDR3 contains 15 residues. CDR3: CASSSRGSSYNEQFF. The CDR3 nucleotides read TGTGCCAGCAGCTCAAGGGGTAGCTCCTACAATGAGCAGTTCTTC.

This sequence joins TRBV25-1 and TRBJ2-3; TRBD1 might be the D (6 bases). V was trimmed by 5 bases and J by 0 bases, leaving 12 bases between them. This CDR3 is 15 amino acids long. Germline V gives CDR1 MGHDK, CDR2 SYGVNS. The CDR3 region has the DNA TGTGCCAGCAGTCACACCAGGGGTAGCACAGATACGCAGTATTTT. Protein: CASSHTRGSTDTQYF.

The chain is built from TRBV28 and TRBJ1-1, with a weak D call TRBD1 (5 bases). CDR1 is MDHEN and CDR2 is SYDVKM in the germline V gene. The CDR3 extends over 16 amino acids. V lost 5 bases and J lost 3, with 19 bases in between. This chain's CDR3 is CASSPNSGLRDTEAFF. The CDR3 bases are TGTGCCAGCAGTCCGAACTCAGGGTTACGGGACACTGAAGCTTTCTTT.

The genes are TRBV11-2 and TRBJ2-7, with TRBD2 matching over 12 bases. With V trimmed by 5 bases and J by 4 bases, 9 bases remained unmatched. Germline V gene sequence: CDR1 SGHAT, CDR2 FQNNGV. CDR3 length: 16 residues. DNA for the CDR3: TGTGCCAGCAGCCCGACTAGCGGGGGCCCTGATTACGAGCAGTACTTC. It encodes CASSPTSGGPDYEQYF.

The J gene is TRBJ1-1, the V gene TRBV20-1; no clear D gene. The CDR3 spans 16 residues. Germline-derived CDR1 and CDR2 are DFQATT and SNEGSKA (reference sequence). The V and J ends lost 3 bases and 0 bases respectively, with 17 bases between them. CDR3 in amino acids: CSASLPRSLMNTEAFF. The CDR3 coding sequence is TGCAGTGCTAGTTTACCCCGGTCGCTTATGAACACTGAAGCTTTCTTT.

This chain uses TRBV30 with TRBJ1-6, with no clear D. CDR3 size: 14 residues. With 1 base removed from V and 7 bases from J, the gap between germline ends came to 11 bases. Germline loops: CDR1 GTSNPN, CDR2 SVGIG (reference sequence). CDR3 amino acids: CAWSGALSNSPLHF. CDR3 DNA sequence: TGTGCCTGGAGTGGGGCCCTATCGAATTCACCCCTCCACTTT.

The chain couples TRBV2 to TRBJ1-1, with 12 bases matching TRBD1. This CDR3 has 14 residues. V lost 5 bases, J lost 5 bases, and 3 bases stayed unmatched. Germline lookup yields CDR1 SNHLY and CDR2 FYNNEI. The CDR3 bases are TGTGCCAGCAGTAGGGACAGGGGGCAGACTGAAGCTTTCTTT. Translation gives CASSRDRGQTEAFF.

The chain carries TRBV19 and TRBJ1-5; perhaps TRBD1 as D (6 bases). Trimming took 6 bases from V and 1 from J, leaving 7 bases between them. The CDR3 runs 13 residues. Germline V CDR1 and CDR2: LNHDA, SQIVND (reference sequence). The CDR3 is CASSGQSNQPQHF. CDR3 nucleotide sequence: TGTGCCAGTAGCGGACAGAGCAATCAGCCCCAGCATTTT.

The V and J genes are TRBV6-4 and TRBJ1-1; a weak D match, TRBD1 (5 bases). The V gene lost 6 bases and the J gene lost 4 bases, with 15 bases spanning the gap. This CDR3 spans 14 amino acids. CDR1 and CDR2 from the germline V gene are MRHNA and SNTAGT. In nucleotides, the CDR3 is TGTGCCAGCAGGCTTGTAGCGGGGGGCACTGAAGCTTTCTTT. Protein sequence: CASRLVAGGTEAFF.

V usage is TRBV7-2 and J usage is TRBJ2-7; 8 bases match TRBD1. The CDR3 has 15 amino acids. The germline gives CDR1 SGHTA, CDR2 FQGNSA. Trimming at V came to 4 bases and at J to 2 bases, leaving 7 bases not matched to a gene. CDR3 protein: CASSSPGQEPYEQYF. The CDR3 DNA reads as TGTGCCAGCAGCTCACCGGGACAGGAGCCCTACGAGCAGTACTTC.

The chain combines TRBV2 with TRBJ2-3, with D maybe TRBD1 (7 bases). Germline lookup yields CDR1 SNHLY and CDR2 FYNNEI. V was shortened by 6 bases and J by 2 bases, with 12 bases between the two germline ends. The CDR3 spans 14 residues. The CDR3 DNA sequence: TGTGCCAGCAGAAAGGAGGGGGCCACAGATACGCAGTATTTT. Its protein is CASRKEGATDTQYF.

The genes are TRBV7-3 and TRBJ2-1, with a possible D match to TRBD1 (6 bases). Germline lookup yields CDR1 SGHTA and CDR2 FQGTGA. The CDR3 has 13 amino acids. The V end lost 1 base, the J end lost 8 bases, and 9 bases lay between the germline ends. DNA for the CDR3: TGTGCCAGCAGCTTAAAGGGGGTTGATGAGCAGTTCTTC. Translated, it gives CASSLKGVDEQFF.

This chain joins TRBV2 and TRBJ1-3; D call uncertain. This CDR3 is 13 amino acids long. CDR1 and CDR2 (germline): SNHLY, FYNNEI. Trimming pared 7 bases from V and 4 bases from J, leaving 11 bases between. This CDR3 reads CASTDGGGNTIYF. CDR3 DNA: TGTGCCAGCACTGACGGCGGGGGAAACACCATATATTTT.

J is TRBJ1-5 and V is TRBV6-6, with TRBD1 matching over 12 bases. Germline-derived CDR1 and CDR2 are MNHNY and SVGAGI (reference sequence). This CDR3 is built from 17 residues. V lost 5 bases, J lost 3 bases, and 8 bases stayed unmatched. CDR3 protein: CASSLDGTGGPNQPQHF. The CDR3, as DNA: TGTGCCAGCAGTCTCGACGGGACAGGGGGCCCCAATCAGCCCCAGCATTTT.

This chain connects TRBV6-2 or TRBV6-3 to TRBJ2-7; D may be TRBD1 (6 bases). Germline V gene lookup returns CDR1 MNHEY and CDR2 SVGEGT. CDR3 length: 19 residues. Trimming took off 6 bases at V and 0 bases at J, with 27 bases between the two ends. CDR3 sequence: CASSLQTVRQVPLSYEQYF. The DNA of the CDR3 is TGTGCCAGCAGCCTACAAACCGTGAGACAGGTGCCCCTCTCCTACGAGCAGTACTTC.

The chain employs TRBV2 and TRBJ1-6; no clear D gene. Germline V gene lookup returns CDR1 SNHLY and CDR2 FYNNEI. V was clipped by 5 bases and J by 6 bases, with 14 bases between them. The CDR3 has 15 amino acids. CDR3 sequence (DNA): TGTGCCAGCAGTCCCCAGAGTCGGGGTAATTCACCCCTCCACTTT. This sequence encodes CASSPQSRGNSPLHF.

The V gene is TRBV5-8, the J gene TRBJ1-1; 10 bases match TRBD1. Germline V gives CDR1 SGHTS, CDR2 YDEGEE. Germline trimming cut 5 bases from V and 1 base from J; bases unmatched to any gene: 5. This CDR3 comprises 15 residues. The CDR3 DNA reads TGTGCCAGCAGGGCAAGGGACAGGGGGAACACTGAAGCTTTCTTT. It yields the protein CASRARDRGNTEAFF.

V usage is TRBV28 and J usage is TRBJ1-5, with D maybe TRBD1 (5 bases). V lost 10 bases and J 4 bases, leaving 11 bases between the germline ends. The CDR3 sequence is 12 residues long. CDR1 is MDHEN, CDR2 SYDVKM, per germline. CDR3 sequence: CATHGGNQPQHF. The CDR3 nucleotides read TGTGCCACCCACGGGGGTAATCAGCCCCAGCATTTT.